This record covers a single T cell receptor (beta chain). This record comes from a study of blood T cell repertoires in COVID-19. As processed by the authors: Reference gene primer amplification in the assay estimated nucleated cell counts. Sequencing was performed with immunoSEQ multiplex PCR; in TCRdb, only in-frame clones are kept and a portion is missing. V and J calls and clone size come straight from that table; D and trimming were deduced from the DNA. The sample lists approximately 360,000 clones, around 87% occurring once. The CDR3 extends over 16 amino acids. The trim removed 0 bases at V and 5 bases at J, leaving 7 bases unmatched. Germline V lookup: CDR1 SGHTS, CDR2 YDEGEE.

The clonotype originates from a woman aged 25 to 45 with acute COVID-19. The sample consisted of PBMCs or T cells enriched from blood (not recorded which). This chain links TRBV5-8 with TRBJ2-5; 10 bases map to TRBD2. CDR3 DNA: TGTGCCAGCAGCTTGGTTACTAGCGGGGCAAAGGAGACCCAGTACTTC. It specifies CASSLVTSGAKETQYF.